The sample holds a few counts of the clone carrying this T cell receptor (beta chain). This sample stems from a study of T-cell memory formation after mild COVID-19. TCRalpha and TCRbeta libraries used 5'RACE with constant-segment primers and UMIs. MiXCR, applied by TCRdb to the 5' RACE reads, yields one record per CDR3 protein. The sample carries about 250,000 distinct CDR3 sequences, 15% recorded once. CDR1 LGHNA and CDR2 YNFKEQ come from the germline V gene. The CDR3 is 15 residues long. V was shortened by 0 bases and J by 4 bases, with 13 bases between the two germline ends. The TCR sequence derives from an adult woman who had mild COVID-19 (a few samples of this study predate the infection). Cell type and time point are not known. V usage is TRBV4-2 and J usage is TRBJ2-7; D call uncertain. The sequenced material came from PBMCs or a T cell subset sorted from them (not recorded which). The DNA for the CDR3 is TGTGCCAGCAGCCAAGATAGGGTCCCGTCATACGAGCAGTACTTC. Protein product: CASSQDRVPSYEQYF.